This T cell receptor (beta chain) was captured in a study of T cell responses to AZD1222 COVID-19 vaccine. Across the study: Second doses that came at about 4 or about 12 weeks were put together.

The study, taken as a whole, reports: Variant regions that are unmutated are reportedly the target of nearly half of spike-specific TCRs. Every sample of the repertoires postdated the peak T cell response. Among the donors, most were white British and more were female, and clonal diversity was possibly underestimated.

Assay used: immunoSEQ multiplex PCR; TCRdb lists only in-frame clones, some missing. This sample carries 150,000 or so clones, over 80% of them seen once, and the ten largest clones take 1.5% to 2%. Trimming took 2 bases from V and 6 from J; bases not matched to a gene: 3. Germline CDR1 SGDLS, CDR2 YYNGEE. The CDR3 spans 14 residues. A word on this clone: Its antigen remains unknown.

This receptor was taken from an adult in good health. V and J are TRBV9 and TRBJ2-7; 12 bases line up with TRBD1. The sequencing here drew on peripheral blood, taken on day 0 of AZD1222 vaccination. The CDR3 sequence is CASSVRDRGPEQYF. The CDR3 DNA follows: TGTGCCAGCAGCGTCCGGGACAGGGGGCCCGAGCAGTACTTC. The full variable domain, rest sourced from reference TRBV9 and TRBJ2-7, is DSGVTQTPKHLITATGQRVTLRCSPRSGDLSVYWYQQSLDQGLQFLIQYYNGEERAKGNILERFSAQQFPDLHSELNLSSLELGDSALYFCASSVRDRGPEQYFGPGTRLTVT.